This is a list of T cell receptor beta chains from one sample in a study of CD8 T cells in ankylosing spondylitis. MiXCR, applied by TCRdb to the 5' RACE reads, yields one record per CDR3 protein. Here the sample spans tens of thousands of distinct CDR3 sequences, about 2.5% being singletons. The sequenced sample was blood, either unsorted or a sorted T cell fraction (not recorded which). Receptor source: a male donor with ankylosing spondylitis or in good health (not recorded which). Both conserved end residues are part of each CDR3. The D gene is left open where the match is weak. Where a row states a size, it is once, few, many or the class of an expanded clone; other rows omit it.

>TRBJ2-1|.|many|14|TRBV9
CASGSGYVYNEQFF
TGTGCCTCTGGGTCCGGTTACGTGTACAATGAGCAGTTCTTC
>TRBJ2-5|.|many|13|TRBV9
CASSDRLGKTQYF
TGTGCCAGCAGCGACCGACTTGGCAAGACCCAGTACTTC
>TRBJ2-1|TRBD2|few|15|TRBV9
CASSVGGGRASRQFF
TGTGCCAGCAGCGTAGGCGGCGGGAGGGCCTCTCGGCAGTTCTTC
>TRBJ2-7|TRBD2|many|15|TRBV9
CASSAGLAGDYEQYF
TGTGCCAGCAGCGCGGGACTAGCGGGAGACTACGAGCAGTACTTC
>TRBJ2-5|TRBD2|many|14|TRBV9
CASSTGGRTETQYF
TGTGCCAGCTCTACGGGCGGGAGAACGGAGACCCAGTACTTC
>TRBJ2-5|TRBD1|many|14|TRBV9
CASSLSGGRETQYF
TGTGCCAGCAGCTTATCAGGGGGCCGAGAGACCCAGTACTTC
>TRBJ2-1|TRBD1|.|15|TRBV9
CASSVRDSSDNEQFF
TGTGCCAGCAGCGTCCGGGACAGCTCCGACAATGAGCAGTTCTTC
>TRBJ1-2|.|many|14|TRBV9
CASSAQGTHYGYTF
TGTGCCAGCAGCGCCCAAGGGACACACTATGGCTACACCTTC
>TRBJ1-4|TRBD1|many|14|TRBV9
CASSIGQDNEKLFF
TGTGCCAGCAGTATCGGACAGGACAATGAAAAACTGTTTTTT
>TRBJ2-7|TRBD2|many|15|TRBV9
CASSVGGLAGGEQYF
TGTGCCAGCAGCGTAGGGGGACTAGCGGGAGGCGAGCAGTACTTC
>TRBJ1-4|TRBD1|many|15|TRBV9
CASSVGGTANEKLFF
TGTGCCAGCAGCGTAGGAGGGACAGCGAATGAAAAACTGTTTTTT
>TRBJ2-2|.|many|11|TRBV9
CASSVAGELFF
TGTGCCAGCAGCGTAGCCGGGGAGCTGTTTTTT
>TRBJ2-7|.|many|16|TRBV9
CASSVGGSHLSTEQYF
TGTGCCAGCAGCGTAGGTGGGAGTCACTTGTCGACCGAGCAGTACTTC
>TRBJ2-7|TRBD1|many|15|TRBV9
CASSVETGVSYEQYF
TGTGCCAGCAGCGTAGAGACAGGGGTCTCCTACGAGCAGTACTTC
>TRBJ2-2|.|many|13|TRBV9
CASSVVPVGELFF
TGTGCCAGCAGCGTAGTTCCGGTCGGGGAGCTGTTTTTT
>TRBJ2-3|TRBD2|many|13|TRBV9
CASTAGGADTQYF
TGTGCCAGCACAGCGGGAGGTGCAGATACGCAGTATTTT
>TRBJ2-3|TRBD2|many|15|TRBV9
CASSISGRAVDTQYF
TGTGCCAGCAGCATTAGCGGGAGGGCCGTGGATACGCAGTATTTT
>TRBJ1-4|.|many|15|TRBV9
CASSAGLGAGEKLFF
TGTGCCAGCAGCGCAGGACTCGGGGCGGGTGAAAAACTGTTTTTT
>TRBJ2-2|.|many|15|TRBV9
CASSRGSGQGGELFF
TGTGCCAGCAGCAGAGGCTCAGGTCAGGGCGGGGAGCTGTTTTTT
>TRBJ2-3|TRBD2|many|17|TRBV9
CASSPRGTSGPADTQYF
TGTGCCAGCAGCCCTCGCGGGACTAGCGGACCAGCAGATACGCAGTATTTT
>TRBJ2-2|TRBD1|many|16|TRBV9
CASSQTTGGVTGELFF
TGTGCCAGCAGCCAGACGACAGGGGGCGTCACCGGGGAGCTGTTTTTT
>TRBJ2-3|.|many|13|TRBV9
CASSRFTEDTQYF
TGTGCCAGCAGCAGGTTCACCGAAGATACGCAGTATTTT
>TRBJ2-1|.|many|19|TRBV9
CASSVSTGTIMSAYNEQFF
TGTGCCAGCAGCGTCTCAACAGGGACAATCATGAGTGCCTACAATGAGCAGTTCTTC
>TRBJ2-3|.|many|13|TRBV9
CASSVGPPDTQYF
TGTGCCAGCAGCGTTGGTCCACCAGATACGCAGTATTTT
>TRBJ2-2|.|medium-sized|13|TRBV9
CASSPGAARELFF
TGTGCCAGCAGCCCGGGAGCGGCGAGGGAGCTGTTTTTT
>TRBJ1-5|.|many|13|TRBV9
CASSAGLGQPQHF
TGTGCCAGCAGCGCCGGCTTAGGGCAGCCCCAGCATTTT
>TRBJ2-1|.|many|14|TRBV9
CASSVDPTINEQFF
TGTGCCAGCAGCGTAGATCCGACAATCAATGAGCAGTTCTTC
>TRBJ1-2|.|many|15|TRBV9
CASSGGDFRDYGYTF
TGTGCCAGCAGCGGAGGGGACTTCAGGGACTATGGCTACACCTTC
>TRBJ1-2|.|many|15|TRBV9
CASSPRTRTDYGYTF
TGTGCCAGCAGCCCAAGGACTCGCACCGACTATGGCTACACCTTC
>TRBJ2-5|TRBD1|many|14|TRBV9
CASSVDRVKETQYF
TGTGCCAGCAGCGTCGACAGGGTAAAGGAGACCCAGTACTTC
>TRBJ2-7|TRBD1|many|15|TRBV9
CASSPPGTGAYEQYF
TGTGCCAGCAGCCCGCCCGGGACAGGGGCCTACGAGCAGTACTTC
>TRBJ2-3|TRBD1|many|16|TRBV9
CASSVRQGTSTDTQYF
TGTGCCAGCAGCGTCCGACAGGGGACTAGCACAGATACGCAGTATTTT
>TRBJ1-5|.|many|15|TRBV9
CASSVAGNVGQPQHF
TGTGCCAGCAGCGTAGCCGGGAATGTTGGTCAGCCCCAGCATTTT
>TRBJ2-7|TRBD2|many|16|TRBV9
CASSVPTSGRAYEQYF
TGTGCCAGCAGCGTACCCACTAGCGGGAGGGCCTACGAGCAGTACTTC
>TRBJ2-3|.|many|14|TRBV9
CASSVMGGIDTQYF
TGTGCCAGCAGCGTGATGGGGGGAATAGATACGCAGTATTTT
>TRBJ1-2|.|many|14|TRBV9
CASSVVGGHHGYTF
TGTGCCAGCAGCGTAGTTGGGGGACACCATGGCTACACCTTC
>TRBJ2-2|TRBD1|many|16|TRBV9
CASSIGTGLATGELFF
TGTGCCAGCAGCATCGGGACAGGGCTCGCCACCGGGGAGCTGTTTTTT
>TRBJ2-1|TRBD2|few|17|TRBV9
CASSGGGLAGGYNEQFF
TGTGCCAGCAGCGGAGGGGGACTAGCGGGAGGCTACAATGAGCAGTTCTTC
>TRBJ2-3|TRBD2|many|15|TRBV9
CASSVVSGRTDTQYF
TGTGCCAGCAGCGTAGTTAGCGGGAGGACAGATACGCAGTATTTT
>TRBJ2-1|TRBD2|many|16|TRBV9
CASSVATSGRADEQFF
TGTGCCAGCAGCGTAGCTACTAGCGGGAGGGCCGATGAGCAGTTCTTC
>TRBJ1-2|.|many|13|TRBV9
CASSSRINYGYTF
TGTGCCAGCAGCTCACGGATTAACTATGGCTACACCTTC
>TRBJ2-1|TRBD2|many|17|TRBV9
CASSARLAGTSYNEQFF
TGTGCCAGCAGCGCCAGACTAGCGGGGACCTCCTACAATGAGCAGTTCTTC
>TRBJ2-4|.|medium-sized|15|TRBV9
CASSVDSGSKNIQYF
TGTGCCAGCAGCGTAGATTCGGGGTCCAAAAACATTCAGTACTTC
>TRBJ2-5|.|many|13|TRBV9
CASSLRGRETQYF
TGTGCCAGCAGCCTCCGGGGCCGGGAGACCCAGTACTTC
>TRBJ2-4|.|many|15|TRBV9
CASSVAGRGGNIQYF
TGTGCCAGCAGCGTAGCAGGACGAGGGGGGAACATTCAGTACTTC
>TRBJ2-2|.|many|14|TRBV9
CASSLRGNTGELFF
TGTGCCAGCAGCCTCAGGGGAAACACCGGGGAGCTGTTTTTT
>TRBJ2-2|TRBD2|many|15|TRBV9
CASSVGPSGSGELFF
TGTGCCAGCAGCGTAGGGCCTAGCGGGAGCGGGGAGCTGTTTTTT
>TRBJ2-1|TRBD1|many|14|TRBV9
CASSAGTGNNEQFF
TGTGCCAGCAGCGCCGGGACAGGAAACAATGAGCAGTTCTTC